This T cell receptor beta chain stems from a study of blood T cell repertoires in COVID-19. The sample holds a few counts of this clone. Germline loops: CDR1 WSHSY, CDR2 SAAADI. The length of the CDR3 is 13 residues. V was clipped by 8 bases and J by 0 bases, with 10 bases between them. Allocation to cohorts depended on clinical history reported by the participants. Using immunoSEQ multiplex PCR, the repertoire was profiled, and TCRdb retains in-frame clones only, with some absent. The sample contains 290,000 or so clones, about 89% of which appear only once. The V gene is TRBV10-2, the J gene TRBJ1-1; unclear D gene. The TCR comes from a woman younger than 30 who had recovered from COVID-19. The sample comprised PBMCs or T cells enriched from blood (not recorded which). The DNA for the CDR3 is TGCGCCAGCTCGGCAGGCCTGAACACTGAAGCTTTCTTT. Translation gives CASSAGLNTEAFF.